The clone carrying this TCR beta chain was seen only a few times. The CDR3 loop spans 16 amino acids. With 7 bases removed from V and 0 bases from J, the gap between germline ends came to 16 bases. Germline V gene sequence: CDR1 MNHEY, CDR2 SVGEGT. Every patient underwent thyroid surgery untreated. The sample is drawn from a study of metastatic and nonmetastatic thyroid tumors. Authors' analysis steps: Building a distant-metastasis classifier for papillary thyroid cancer drew on CDR3 differences across clinicopathological groups. Via MiXCR, TCRdb re-called the PCR reads. The V and J calls and clone size are TCRdb's, not the authors'. The sample has some 30,000 clones, 25% to 30% seen once.

This chain connects TRBV6-2 or TRBV6-3 to TRBJ2-1; D may correspond to TRBD1 or TRBD2 (5 bases each). This TCR was recovered from a female donor with papillary thyroid cancer or a benign thyroid nodule (not recorded which). Some clones in this sample may be carry-over from other donors' samples. Sequenced material: blood. CDR3 DNA sequence: TGTGCCAGCACAACCGGAGAGGGGTACTCCTACAATGAGCAGTTCTTC. Encoded protein: CASTTGEGYSYNEQFF.